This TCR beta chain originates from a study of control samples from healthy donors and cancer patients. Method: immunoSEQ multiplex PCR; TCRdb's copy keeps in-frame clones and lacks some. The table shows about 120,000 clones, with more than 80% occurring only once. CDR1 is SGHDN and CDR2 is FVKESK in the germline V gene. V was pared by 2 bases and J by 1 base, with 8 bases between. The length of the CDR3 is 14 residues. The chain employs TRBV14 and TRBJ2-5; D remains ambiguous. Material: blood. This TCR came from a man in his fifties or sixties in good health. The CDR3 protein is CASSQSLVQETQYF. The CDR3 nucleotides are TGTGCCAGCAGCCAAAGTCTAGTCCAAGAGACCCAGTACTTC. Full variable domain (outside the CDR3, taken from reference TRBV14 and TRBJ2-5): EAGVTQFPSHSVIEKGQTVTLRCDPISGHDNLYWYRRVMGKEIKFLLHFVKESKQDESGMPNNRFLAERTGGTYSTLKVQPAELEDSGVYFCASSQSLVQETQYFGPGTRLLVL.